The next 23 T cell receptor beta chains were all read from a single sample in a study of vaccination effects on CD4 cells after COVID-19 (dated by TCRdb to 2021 to 2024). The receptor library was made with the immunoSEQ multiplex PCR assay. In its TCRdb copy, this immuneACCESS table keeps in-frame sequences only and misses some clones. Where compared with another copy, unresolved V genes explain less than half of these, and the others have no known cause. The sample table shows 30,000 to 35,000 clones, and around three quarters are seen once. Around 25% of the sample rests with the top ten. In the ViraFEST assay, PBMC were stimulated with viral peptide pools, and TCR sequencing was then used to find antigen-specific CD4+ T cell clonotypes based on their expansion. After less than eleven days of culture, CD4+ T cells were isolated with the EasySep CD4+ T cell isolation kit. Healthy vaccine recipients had no prior SARS-CoV-2 infection, confirmed by negative nucleocapsid antibodies before and after vaccination.

Their antigen targets remain unknown. The sample in question was CD4+ T cells from PBMCs cultured with HCoV-OC43 spike peptides, obtained before COVID-19 vaccination. Sample cell subset or site, as interpreted from the label and publication: HCoV-OC43 spike overlapping peptide pool stimulation. The origin of the receptors is a human donor who received a COVID-19 vaccine.

The gene calls are TRBV7-9 and TRBJ2-2, with TRBD2 matching 10 bases. J was trimmed by 0 bases and V by 11 bases; bases with no gene match: 6. This CDR3 spans 15 amino acids. CDR1 is SEHNR, CDR2 FQNEAQ, per germline (reference sequence). The CDR3 bases are TGTGCCGGCGGCGGACTAGCGGCGAACACCGGGGAGCTGTTTTTT. This encodes CAGGGLAANTGELFF.

Only a few counts were recorded for this clone. J is TRBJ1-5 and V is TRBV30; D is unclear. Germline CDR1 reads GTSNPN; CDR2 reads SVGIG (reference sequence). The CDR3 contains 13 residues. V was cut by 0 bases and J by 2 bases, with 5 bases left in between. The CDR3 protein is CAWSVRGNQPQHF. The CDR3 region has the DNA TGTGCCTGGAGTGTAAGGGGCAATCAGCCCCAGCATTTT.

V gene TRBV6-1 combines with J gene TRBJ2-1, with 9 bases aligning to TRBD2. The V and J ends lost 1 base and 7 bases, in that order; junction bases with no gene match: 5. This CDR3 has 15 amino acids. CDR1 MNHNS and CDR2 SASEGT come from the germline V gene. The CDR3 sequence is CASSEGGRAGNEQFF. The CDR3 nucleotides are TGTGCCAGCAGTGAAGGCGGGAGGGCGGGGAATGAGCAGTTCTTC.

V gene TRBV6-5 combines with J gene TRBJ2-7; TRBD2 might be the D (5 bases). This CDR3 is 13 amino acids long. Deletions cut 6 bases from V and 6 bases from J, with 15 bases between. Germline CDR1 and CDR2: MNHEY and SVGAGI. CDR3 DNA: TGTGCCAGCAGCCCCACTAGACGGCGCGAGCAGTACTTC. Translation gives CASSPTRRREQYF.

This clone is a singleton in its sample. The V call is TRBV15, the J call TRBJ1-2, with D possibly being TRBD1 (5 bases). Trimming took 3 bases from V and 8 from J, leaving 19 bases between them. This CDR3 has 15 residues. CDR1 and CDR2 (germline): LNHNV, YYDKDF (reference sequence). Here the CDR3 DNA reads TGTGCCACCAGCAGCACGAAGGGGCGGAGTGGCGGCTACACCTTC. Translation gives CATSSTKGRSGGYTF.

The genes are TRBV5-1 and TRBJ2-5, with a tentative D call TRBD2 (6 bases). Trimming shortened V by 5 bases and J by 5 bases, and 13 bases separated the two germline ends. Per germline, CDR1 SGHRS and CDR2 YFSETQ. The CDR3 is 13 residues long. The CDR3 nucleotides are TGCGCCAGCAGGAAAAGGGAGGAGGAGACCCAGTACTTC. It encodes CASRKREEETQYF.

This clone has more than one count but fewer than ten. This chain links TRBV11-1 with TRBJ2-7; no reliable D call. The CDR3 is made up of 11 amino acids. The germline V gene has CDR1 SGHAT and CDR2 FQDESV (reference sequence). The germline V and J ends were trimmed by 4 bases and 0 bases, with 1 base remaining between them. Here the CDR3 DNA reads TGTGCCAGCAGCTACTCCTACGAGCAGTACTTC. Protein sequence: CASSYSYEQYF.

The sample holds a few counts of this clone. The chain links TRBV6-5 to TRBJ1-6; no clear D gene. Trimming cost V 1 base and J 5 bases, with 12 bases left between them. Per the germline V gene, CDR1 is MNHEY and CDR2 is SVGAGI. The CDR3 consists of 16 residues. The CDR3 DNA reads as TGTGCCAGCAGTTACTGGGTACAGCCTAATAATTCACCCCTCCACTTT. This sequence encodes CASSYWVQPNNSPLHF.

The rearrangement joins TRBV18 to TRBJ2-7, with 8 bases that match TRBD1. Germline V gene data show CDR1 as KGHSH and CDR2 as LQKENI. J lost 3 bases, V lost 6 bases, and 10 bases had no gene match. CDR3 size: 15 residues. The CDR3 reads CASSSGQGRNYEQYF. The CDR3 DNA is TGTGCCAGCTCGTCAGGACAGGGACGGAACTACGAGCAGTACTTC.

There are a few counts of this clone. V and J are TRBV6-2 or TRBV6-3 and TRBJ1-4; D is possibly TRBD1 (6 bases). Germline V lookup: CDR1 MNHEY, CDR2 SVGEGT. The V end was cut by 5 bases, the J end by 5 bases, with 12 bases between. The CDR3 runs 14 residues. Here the CDR3 reads CASSRTGWNEKLFF. In DNA, the CDR3 is TGTGCCAGCAGTAGAACAGGGTGGAATGAAAAACTGTTTTTT.

The V and J genes are TRBV12-5 and TRBJ2-1; D might be TRBD1 or TRBD2, each matching 5 bases. There are 17 residues in the CDR3. Per germline, CDR1 LGHNT and CDR2 FRNRAP. V lost 2 bases and J 2 bases, leaving 16 bases between the germline ends. The CDR3 region has the DNA TGTGCTAGTGGTTTGAATTTAGACGGGACGGCCTACAATGAGCAGTTCTTC. Protein sequence: CASGLNLDGTAYNEQFF.

This clone was seen only once. The chain joins TRBV6-5 to TRBJ2-7; unclear D gene. The CDR3 has 13 residues. Germline V gene data show CDR1 as MNHEY and CDR2 as SVGAGI. V was clipped by 4 bases and J by 0 bases, with 7 bases between them. In DNA, the CDR3 is TGTGCCAGCAGTTTTTCTAGCTCCTACGAGCAGTACTTC. Its translation: CASSFSSSYEQYF.

The J gene is TRBJ1-1, the V gene TRBV10-3; 9 positions match TRBD1. Germline values: CDR1 ENHRY, CDR2 SYGVKD. The CDR3 is 13 residues long. The V and J ends lost 11 bases and 1 base, in that order; junction bases with no gene match: 5. CDR3 nucleotides: TGTGCCGCAACACAGGGGGCGAACACTGAAGCTTTCTTT. Translating gives CAATQGANTEAFF.

The chain recombines TRBV7-9 with TRBJ2-2; D may be TRBD1 or TRBD2 (5 bases each). The germline V gene encodes CDR1 SEHNR and CDR2 FQNEAQ (reference sequence). Trimming took off 7 bases at V and 0 bases at J, with 12 bases between the two ends. The CDR3 runs 15 residues. CDR3 amino acids: CASMWGTSNTGELFF. The CDR3 DNA reads as TGTGCCAGCATGTGGGGGACCTCGAACACCGGGGAGCTGTTTTTT.

V gene TRBV15 combines with J gene TRBJ2-3, with 9 nucleotides matching TRBD2. The length of the CDR3 is 16 residues. V lost 0 bases, J lost 6 bases, and 7 bases stayed unmatched. Germline V gene lookup returns CDR1 LNHNV and CDR2 YYDKDF (reference sequence). CDR3 sequence: CATSRDPASGEDTQYF. CDR3 nucleotides: TGTGCCACCAGCAGAGATCCCGCTAGCGGGGAGGATACGCAGTATTTT.

The chain employs TRBV5-1 and TRBJ2-5; D call uncertain. This CDR3 spans 13 amino acids. The V and J ends lost 3 bases and 1 base respectively, with 7 bases between them. Looked up from germline, CDR1 is SGHRS and CDR2 is YFSETQ. The CDR3 nucleotides are TGCGCCAGCAGCTATGGCTTCCAAGAGACCCAGTACTTC. Its translation is CASSYGFQETQYF. The full variable domain, rest sourced from reference TRBV5-1 and TRBJ2-5, is KAGVTQTPRYLIKTRGQQVTLSCSPISGHRSVSWYQQTPGQGLQFLFEYFSETQRNKGNFPGRFSGRQFSNSRSEMNVSTLELGDSALYLCASSYGFQETQYFGPGTRLLVL.

DNA of the CDR3: TGTGCCAGCAGCCCAGAGAGATTTGGGACCCGCTATGGCTACACCTTC. The encoded protein is CASSPERFGTRYGYTF. The genes are TRBV4-2 and TRBJ1-2; possible D gene TRBD1, 5 bases. The CDR3 has 16 amino acids. Germline V gene data show CDR1 as LGHNA and CDR2 as YNFKEQ. V dropped 4 bases and J dropped 4 bases, with 19 bases sitting between them.

The V and J genes are TRBV6-2 or TRBV6-3 and TRBJ2-7; 11 positions agree with TRBD2. Germline loops: CDR1 MNHEY, CDR2 SVGEGT. V lost 5 bases and J lost 9; bases outside the gene matches: 12. CDR3 size: 15 residues. The CDR3 DNA follows: TGTGCCAGCAGTCACAGGCAGACTAGCGGGACGGTGCAGTACTTC. Translating it yields CASSHRQTSGTVQYF.

The chain is built from TRBV6-1 and TRBJ1-4; the match to TRBD1 covers 7 bases. The CDR3 runs to 16 residues. V gave up 4 bases and J gave up 8 bases; unmatched junction bases: 13. Germline V lookup: CDR1 MNHNS, CDR2 SASEGT. The CDR3: CASSGTNDRAGEKLFF. In DNA, the CDR3 is TGTGCCAGCAGTGGGACAAACGACAGGGCGGGGGAAAAACTGTTTTTT.

This clone was counted between two and nine times. The genes are TRBV4-3 and TRBJ1-1, with D unclear. This CDR3 contains 15 residues. The V end lost 3 bases, the J end lost 2 bases, and 13 bases lay between the germline ends. Germline-derived CDR1 and CDR2 are LGHNA and YSLEER. CDR3 coding DNA: TGCGCCAGCAGCCACACCATGGAGGTTAACACTGAAGCTTTCTTT. It codes for CASSHTMEVNTEAFF.

This chain joins TRBV5-8 and TRBJ1-6, with D perhaps matching TRBD1 (5 bases). The CDR3 extends over 15 amino acids. Germline CDR1 is SGHTS and CDR2 is YDEGEE. Trimming pared 0 bases from V and 4 bases from J, leaving 8 bases between. The CDR3 loop reads CASSLVTAYNSPLHF. As DNA, the CDR3 is TGTGCCAGCAGCTTGGTGACAGCTTATAATTCACCCCTCCACTTT.

CDR3 nucleotides: TGTGCCAGCAGCTTGCAGCCGGGACGGGACTCCTACGAGCAGTACTTC. Amino acid sequence: CASSLQPGRDSYEQYF. This rearrangement joins TRBV3-1 (or the pseudogene TRBV3-2) to TRBJ2-7; either TRBD1 or TRBD2 may fit D (5 bases each). Germline CDR1 reads LGHDT; CDR2 reads YNNKEL (reference sequence). V was trimmed by 5 bases and J by 0 bases, leaving 17 bases between them. This CDR3 has 16 amino acids.

The V gene is TRBV28, the J gene TRBJ1-6; 9 nucleotides line up with TRBD1. The V gene end was trimmed by 0 bases and the J gene end by 9 bases; junction bases not matched to a gene: 3. This CDR3 contains 15 residues. CDR1 and CDR2 from the germline V gene are MDHEN and SYDVKM. CDR3 sequence: CASSLWGQGSSPLHF. The CDR3 coding sequence is TGTGCCAGCAGTTTATGGGGACAGGGTAGTTCACCCCTCCACTTT. The full variable domain, its missing parts supplied by reference TRBV28 and TRBJ1-6, is DVKVTQSSRYLVKRTGEKVFLECVQDMDHENMFWYRQDPGLGLRLIYFSYDVKMKEKGDIPEGYSVSREKKERFSLILESASTNQTSMYLCASSLWGQGSSPLHFGNGTRLTVT.